A selection of T cell receptor beta chains follows, all from one sample in a study of shared T cell receptors in the human thymus. The assay was immunoSEQ multiplex PCR, and TCRdb's table has in-frame clones only and misses some. The table records a few hundred thousand clones, just under 95% of them present only once. The source material was thymocytes. The receptors shown here come from a human donor. The CDR3 runs from the conserved cysteine through the conserved F or W. The order of the fields is clone size, CDR3 length, V gene, D gene, J gene, CDR3 DNA, CDR3 protein. D genes are given only for firm matches. Only part of the rows carry a size: once, few, many, or a class if the clone is expanded.

once	16	TRBV7-9	.	TRBJ2-7	TGTGCCAGCAGCTTAGTGGGGGGCAGGAGGGTGCACGAGCAGTACTTC	CASSLVGGRRVHEQYF
.	17	TRBV7-2	.	TRBJ2-3	TGTGCCAGCAGCTCCCCACACCATTCAGACCGATCAGATACGCAGTATTTT	CASSSPHHSDRSDTQYF
.	16	TRBV7-3	TRBD2	TRBJ2-1	TGTGCCAGCAGCCCGAAGCGGGAGGGTTCCTACAATGAGCAGTTCTTC	CASSPKREGSYNEQFF
.	11	TRBV29-1	.	TRBJ2-7	TGCAGCGTTGACAGGGGGGCCGAGCAGTACTTC	CSVDRGAEQYF
once	13	TRBV14	.	TRBJ2-6	TGTGCCAGCAGCCCATCTGGGGCCAACGTCCTGACTTTC	CASSPSGANVLTF
.	14	TRBV4-1	.	TRBJ2-3	TGCGCCAGCAGCCAAGAAGTTGGTGAGAATACGCAGTATTTT	CASSQEVGENTQYF
.	16	TRBV11-3	.	TRBJ2-1	TGTGCCAGCAGTAAACAGGGCGCGGACCATAACAATGAGCAGTTCTTC	CASSKQGADHNNEQFF
.	15	TRBV9	TRBD2	TRBJ2-3	TGTGCCAGCAGCGTAGTAATAGCGGGGGCAGATACGCAGTATTTT	CASSVVIAGADTQYF
few	12	TRBV28	.	TRBJ1-5	TGTGCCAGCACCTCGTTTAATCAGCCCCAGCATTTT	CASTSFNQPQHF
.	16	TRBV7-3	.	TRBJ2-2	TGTGCCAGCAGCTTTCCCGGGACAAAAGCCACCGGGGAGCTGTTTTTT	CASSFPGTKATGELFF
.	11	TRBV30	.	TRBJ1-2	TGTGCCTGGAGTCTAAGCTATGGCTACACCTTC	CAWSLSYGYTF
.	18	TRBV30	TRBD1	TRBJ1-5	TGTGCCTGGAGTGTACCGTGGGTCCTAGGACAGGTCAATCAGCCCCAGCATTTT	CAWSVPWVLGQVNQPQHF
once	15	TRBV5-1	.	TRBJ1-1	TGCGCCAGCAGCTTGGATCCAGGGCTGAACACTGAAGCTTTCTTT	CASSLDPGLNTEAFF
.	15	TRBV6-5	.	TRBJ2-4	TGTGCCAGCAGTTACTCCACCGGGAACAAAAACATTCAGTACTTC	CASSYSTGNKNIQYF
.	14	TRBV19	TRBD2	TRBJ2-1	TGTGCCAGTAGCCGGGGGGAGACCTACAATGAGCAGTTCTTC	CASSRGETYNEQFF
once	14	TRBV27	.	TRBJ1-6	TGTGCCAGCAGTTTATCACAGTATAATTCACCCCTCCACTTT	CASSLSQYNSPLHF
.	16	TRBV5-1	TRBD1	TRBJ2-2	TGCGCCAGCAGCTTGGGGACAGGGACCTTCGCCGGGGAGCTGTTTTTT	CASSLGTGTFAGELFF
.	15	TRBV9	TRBD2	TRBJ2-7	TGTGCCAGCAGCGTTGGAGCGGGAGGGCCTTGCGAGCAGTACTTC	CASSVGAGGPCEQYF
.	16	TRBV7-6	TRBD1	TRBJ2-1	TGTGCCAGCAGCCCCCTGCGGACAGGGGTGGACAATGAGCAGTTCTTC	CASSPLRTGVDNEQFF
once	18	TRBV27	TRBD2	TRBJ2-2	TGTGCCAGCAGTAAGGGACAGGGACTAGCGGGGATCACCGGGGAGCTGTTTTTT	CASSKGQGLAGITGELFF
once	19	TRBV4-1	TRBD2	TRBJ2-6	TGCGCCAGCAGCCAAGTGAGACTAGCCGTCTTGAGCGGGGCCAACGTCCTGACTTTC	CASSQVRLAVLSGANVLTF
.	18	TRBV7-4	TRBD2	TRBJ2-7	TGTGCCAGCAGCCTACTACGGGCTACTAGCGGGAGGGTGTACGAGCAGTACTTC	CASSLLRATSGRVYEQYF
.	16	TRBV15	.	TRBJ1-2	TGTGCCACCAGCGCGAGCGGAGACGGGCCCAACTATGGCTACACCTTC	CATSASGDGPNYGYTF
.	14	TRBV9	.	TRBJ1-1	TGTGCCAGCAGCGGACAGGATTTGAACACTGAAGCTTTCTTT	CASSGQDLNTEAFF
.	15	TRBV10-3	TRBD2	TRBJ2-5	TGTGCCATCAGTGAGCTAGCGGGAGTAGGGGAGACCCAGTACTTC	CAISELAGVGETQYF
.	14	TRBV4-2	.	TRBJ1-2	TGTGCCAGCAGCCAAGAGAAGGTCGTGCGTGGCTACACCTTC	CASSQEKVVRGYTF
once	18	TRBV4-1	.	TRBJ2-1	TGCGCCAGCAGCCAAGAATGGAGTACAGGTCGTGCCTACAATGAGCAGTTCTTC	CASSQEWSTGRAYNEQFF
.	16	TRBV9	.	TRBJ2-1	TGTGCCAGCAGTTGGGGTGAGGCCCCCCAGAGCATGGAGCAGTTCTTC	CASSWGEAPQSMEQFF
once	16	TRBV5-4	TRBD1	TRBJ2-7	TGTGCCAGCAGCTTGGGAGGGGGCAGGGTAGATTACGAGCAGTACTTC	CASSLGGGRVDYEQYF
.	16	TRBV7-9	.	TRBJ1-3	TGTGCCAGCAGCCCAGTTCAGGGAAGCTCTGGAAACACCATATATTTT	CASSPVQGSSGNTIYF
.	14	TRBV5-4	.	TRBJ2-2	TGTGCCAGCAGCTGCCTAGGGAAGGCCGGGGAGCTGTTTTTT	CASSCLGKAGELFF